The rows below give T cell receptor beta chains drawn from one sample of a study of cytomegalovirus exposure and HLA in healthy donors. Clones were sequenced by immunoSEQ multiplex PCR, and TCRdb holds only the in-frame ones, with some missing. The sample has some 140,000 clones, 80% seen once. Material: PBMCs. Every receptor here comes from a man aged 25-45 years in good health. Each CDR3 is given with its conserved first and last residue.

>TRBV6-9|TRBJ2-1|14
CAGEAVPCFNEQFF
>TRBV7-3|TRBJ2-1|17
CASSLKVTGGRGNEQFF
>TRBV19|TRBJ2-7|13
CASSISLPREQYF
>TRBV30|TRBJ2-2|10
CASDTGELFF
>TRBV15|TRBJ2-1|16
CATSRDQGSSYNEQFF
>TRBV9|TRBJ2-1|19
CASSVGYGGGLYSYNEQFF
>TRBV9|TRBJ2-1|18
CASSVAAAGVAGGNEQFF
>TRBV4-1|TRBJ2-5|16
CASSQAPPSGQETQYF
>TRBV27|TRBJ2-1|14
CASSLGTGFGEQFF
>TRBV6-5|TRBJ2-7|14
CASRPMGTSREQYF
>TRBV7-9|TRBJ2-2|16
CASSFLAGGPAGELFF
>TRBV7-6|TRBJ1-1|16
CASSLGPGGLPTEAFF
>TRBV6-5|TRBJ1-1|16
CASSYSTGRGNTEAFF
>TRBV28|TRBJ1-2|15
CASAPRGWANYGYTF
>TRBV6-1|TRBJ2-1|15
CASTLGLAGGGEQFF
>TRBV10-1|TRBJ1-1|14
CASSESGGNTEAFF
>TRBV2|TRBJ2-5|14
CASSEFTGRETQYF
>TRBV12-5|TRBJ1-2|17
CASGFMIRTGGNYGYTF
>TRBV7-9|TRBJ2-1|15
CASSPSGDSYNEQFF
>TRBV19|TRBJ1-3|15
CASTRDRSGGNTIYF
>TRBV30|TRBJ2-1|14
CAWSGTSGSNEQFF
>TRBV14|TRBJ2-7|12
CASSPSSYEQYF
>TRBV28|TRBJ2-7|15
CASRDSGRALHEQYF
>TRBV6-5|TRBJ2-3|16
CASSYSKKGSTDTQYF
>TRBV4-1|TRBJ1-3|15
CASSQDRGSGNTIYF
>TRBV28|TRBJ2-7|14
CASIQNPINDEQYF
>TRBV19|TRBJ2-3|13
CASRTSGTDTQYF
>TRBV5-1|TRBJ2-3|16
CASSSGLAGVRDTQYF
>TRBV10-3|TRBJ2-6|16
CAISPRDYSGANVLTF
>TRBV7-6|TRBJ2-7|15
CASSLGRGPAYEQYF
>TRBV10-2|TRBJ1-1|17
CASEDRARRRAGPEAFF
>TRBV7-9|TRBJ2-1|15
CSSSPPAGGPGEQFF
>TRBV15|.|16
CATSRETSGSFHEQYF
>TRBV7-7|TRBJ2-2|16
CASSKVAGANTGELFF
>TRBV6-6|TRBJ2-5|15
CASSYPTGGGETQYF
>TRBV29-1|TRBJ2-1|14
CSVGRQGARNEQFF
>TRBV6-1|TRBJ1-2|14
CASNRYRGGDGYTF
>TRBV27|TRBJ1-5|13
CASSLGTNQPQHF
>TRBV5-4|TRBJ2-1|15
CASSLGTGTSNEQFF
>TRBV30|TRBJ2-2|17
CAWMPGGGERNTGELFF
>TRBV7-6|TRBJ2-7|16
CASSLYSGRRAYEQYF
>TRBV21-1|TRBJ1-1|19
CASSKALGGQGEEDTEAFF
>TRBV30|TRBJ1-1|11
CAGAINTEAFF
>TRBV10-3|TRBJ2-1|11
CAISVRNEQFF
>TRBV6-5|TRBJ2-3|15
CASSYSTGGADTQYF
>TRBV6-5|TRBJ2-2|16
CASSYSIAGPTGELFF
>TRBV2|TRBJ2-5|10
CASAEETQYF
>TRBV6-5|TRBJ1-5|15
CASSFWTGGGKPQHF
>TRBV7-9|TRBJ2-5|14
CSSNSKQGWETQYF
>TRBV10-3|TRBJ2-1|14
CAISESATNNEQFF